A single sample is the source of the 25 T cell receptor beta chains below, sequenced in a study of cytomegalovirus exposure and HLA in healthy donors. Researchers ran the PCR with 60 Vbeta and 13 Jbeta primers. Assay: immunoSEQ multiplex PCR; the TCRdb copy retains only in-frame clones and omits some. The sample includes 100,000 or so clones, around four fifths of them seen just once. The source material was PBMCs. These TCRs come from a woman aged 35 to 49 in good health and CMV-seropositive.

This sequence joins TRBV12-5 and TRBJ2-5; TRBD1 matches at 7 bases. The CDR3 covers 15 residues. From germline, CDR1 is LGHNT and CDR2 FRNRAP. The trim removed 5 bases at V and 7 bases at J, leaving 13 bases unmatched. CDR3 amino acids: CASGHDRDSRGTQYF. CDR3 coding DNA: TGTGCTAGTGGTCACGACCGGGACAGTCGCGGGACCCAGTACTTC.

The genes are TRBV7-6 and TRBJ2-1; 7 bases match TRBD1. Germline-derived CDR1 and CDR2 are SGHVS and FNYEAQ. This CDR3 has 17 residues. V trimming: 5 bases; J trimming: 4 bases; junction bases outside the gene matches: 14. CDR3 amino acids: CASSHRGRDGMYNEQFF. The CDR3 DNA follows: TGTGCCAGCAGCCACAGGGGCCGGGACGGGATGTACAATGAGCAGTTCTTC.

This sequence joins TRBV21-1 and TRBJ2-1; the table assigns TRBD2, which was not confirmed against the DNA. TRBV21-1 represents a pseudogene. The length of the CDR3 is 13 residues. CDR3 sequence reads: CASSFQTRLEQFF. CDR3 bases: TGTGCCAGCAGTTTCCAGACCAGACTTGAGCAGTTCTTC.

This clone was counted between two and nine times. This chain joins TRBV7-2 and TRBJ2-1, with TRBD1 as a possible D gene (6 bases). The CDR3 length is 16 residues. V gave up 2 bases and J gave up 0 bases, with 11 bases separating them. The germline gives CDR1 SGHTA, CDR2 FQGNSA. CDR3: CASSLLGHSSYNEQFF. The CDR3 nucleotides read TGTGCCAGCAGCTTACTGGGACATAGCTCCTACAATGAGCAGTTCTTC.

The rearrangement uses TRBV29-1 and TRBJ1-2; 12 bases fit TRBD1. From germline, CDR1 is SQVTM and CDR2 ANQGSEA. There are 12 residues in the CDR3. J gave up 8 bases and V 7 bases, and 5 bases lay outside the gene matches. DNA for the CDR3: TGCAGCGGGGGACAGGGGGCTCTCGGCTACACCTTC. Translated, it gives CSGGQGALGYTF. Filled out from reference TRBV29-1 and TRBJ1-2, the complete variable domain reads SAVISQKPSRDICQRGTSLTIQCQVDSQVTMMFWYRQQPGQSLTLIATANQGSEATYESGFVIDKFPISRPNLTFSTLTVSNMSPEDSSIYLCSGGQGALGYTFGSGTRLTVV.

This CDR3 reads CSVDRLMNTEAFF. In DNA, the CDR3 is TGCAGCGTTGACCGACTTATGAACACTGAAGCTTTCTTT. This chain uses TRBV29-1 with TRBJ1-1; D gene unclear. This CDR3 has 13 amino acids. CDR1 is SQVTM, CDR2 ANQGSEA, per germline. The V and J ends lost 3 bases and 0 bases respectively, with 8 bases between them. Filled out from reference TRBV29-1 and TRBJ1-1, the complete variable domain reads SAVISQKPSRDICQRGTSLTIQCQVDSQVTMMFWYRQQPGQSLTLIATANQGSEATYESGFVIDKFPISRPNLTFSTLTVSNMSPEDSSIYLCSVDRLMNTEAFFGQGTRLTVV.

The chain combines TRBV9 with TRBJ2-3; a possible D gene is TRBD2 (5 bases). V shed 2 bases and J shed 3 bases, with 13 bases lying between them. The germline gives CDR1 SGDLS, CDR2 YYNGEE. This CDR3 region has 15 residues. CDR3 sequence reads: CASSVSNGETDTQYF. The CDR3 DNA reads TGTGCCAGCAGCGTCTCAAACGGGGAGACAGATACGCAGTATTTT.

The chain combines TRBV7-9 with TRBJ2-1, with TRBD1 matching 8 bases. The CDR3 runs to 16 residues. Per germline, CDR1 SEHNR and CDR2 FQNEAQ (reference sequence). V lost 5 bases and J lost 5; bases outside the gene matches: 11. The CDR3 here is CASSPGQGQGDNEQFF. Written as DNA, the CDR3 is TGTGCCAGCAGCCCCGGACAGGGCCAAGGGGACAATGAGCAGTTCTTC.

DNA of the CDR3: TGTGCCAGCAGTTACTCGGTCGGTTTAAAGACCCAGTACTTC. The encoded protein is CASSYSVGLKTQYF. This rearrangement joins TRBV6-5 to TRBJ2-5; no clear D gene. V was cut by 0 bases and J by 6 bases, with 11 bases left in between. Germline-derived CDR1 and CDR2 are MNHEY and SVGAGI. The CDR3 spans 14 residues.

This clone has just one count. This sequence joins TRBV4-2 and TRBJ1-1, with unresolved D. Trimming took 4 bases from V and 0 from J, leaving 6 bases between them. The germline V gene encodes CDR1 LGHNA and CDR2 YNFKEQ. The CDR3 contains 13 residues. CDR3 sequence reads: CASSRAMNTEAFF. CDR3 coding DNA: TGTGCCAGCAGCCGGGCTATGAACACTGAAGCTTTCTTT.

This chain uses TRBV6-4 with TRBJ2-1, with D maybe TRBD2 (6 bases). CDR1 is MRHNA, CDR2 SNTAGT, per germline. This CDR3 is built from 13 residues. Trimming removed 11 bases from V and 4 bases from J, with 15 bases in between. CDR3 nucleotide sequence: TGTGCCCACCGCGGGGCACGGTACAATGAGCAGTTCTTC. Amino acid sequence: CAHRGARYNEQFF.

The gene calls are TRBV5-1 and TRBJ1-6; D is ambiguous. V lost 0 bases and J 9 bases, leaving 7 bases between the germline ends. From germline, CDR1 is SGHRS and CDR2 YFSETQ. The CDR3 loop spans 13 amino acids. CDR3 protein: CASSLAAGSPLHF. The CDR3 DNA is TGCGCCAGCAGCTTGGCCGCGGGTTCACCCCTCCACTTT. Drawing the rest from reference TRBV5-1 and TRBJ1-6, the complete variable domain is KAGVTQTPRYLIKTRGQQVTLSCSPISGHRSVSWYQQTPGQGLQFLFEYFSETQRNKGNFPGRFSGRQFSNSRSEMNVSTLELGDSALYLCASSLAAGSPLHFGNGTRLTVT.

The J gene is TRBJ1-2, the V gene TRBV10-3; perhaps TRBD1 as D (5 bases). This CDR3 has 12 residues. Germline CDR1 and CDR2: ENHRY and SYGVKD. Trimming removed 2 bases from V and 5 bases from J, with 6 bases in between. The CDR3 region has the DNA TGTGCCATCAGTGAGCAGGGATATGGCTACACCTTC. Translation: CAISEQGYGYTF.

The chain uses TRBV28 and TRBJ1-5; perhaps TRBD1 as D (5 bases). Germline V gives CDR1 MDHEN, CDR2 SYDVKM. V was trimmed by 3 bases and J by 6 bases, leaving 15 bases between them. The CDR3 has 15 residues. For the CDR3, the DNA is TGTGCCAGCAGTTTGGCGGGGACCTCGTTTCAGCCCCAGCATTTT. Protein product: CASSLAGTSFQPQHF.

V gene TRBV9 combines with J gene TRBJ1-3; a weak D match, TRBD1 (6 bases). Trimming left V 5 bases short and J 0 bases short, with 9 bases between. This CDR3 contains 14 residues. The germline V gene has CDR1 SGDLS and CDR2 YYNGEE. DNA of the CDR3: TGTGCCAGCAGTTACAGGGTCTCTGGAAACACCATATATTTT. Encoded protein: CASSYRVSGNTIYF.

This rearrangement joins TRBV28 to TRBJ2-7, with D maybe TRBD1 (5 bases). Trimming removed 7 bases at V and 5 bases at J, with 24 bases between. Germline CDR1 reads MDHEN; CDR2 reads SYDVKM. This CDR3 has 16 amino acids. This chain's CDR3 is CASTLTLGPGQDEQYF. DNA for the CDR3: TGTGCCAGCACCCTAACGTTAGGCCCAGGGCAGGACGAGCAGTACTTC.

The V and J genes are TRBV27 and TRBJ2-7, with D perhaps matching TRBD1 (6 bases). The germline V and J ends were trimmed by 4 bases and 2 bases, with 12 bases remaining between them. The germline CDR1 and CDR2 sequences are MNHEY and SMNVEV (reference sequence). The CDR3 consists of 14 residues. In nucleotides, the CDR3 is TGTGCCAGCAGTTCTACTACAGGGACCTACGAGCAGTACTTC. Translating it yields CASSSTTGTYEQYF.

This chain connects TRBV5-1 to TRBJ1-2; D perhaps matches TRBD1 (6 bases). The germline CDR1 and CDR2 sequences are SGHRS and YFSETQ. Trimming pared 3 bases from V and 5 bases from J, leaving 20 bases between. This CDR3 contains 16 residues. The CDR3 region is CASSWVAGGAKYGYTF. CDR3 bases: TGCGCCAGCAGCTGGGTCGCGGGGGGCGCGAAGTATGGCTACACCTTC.

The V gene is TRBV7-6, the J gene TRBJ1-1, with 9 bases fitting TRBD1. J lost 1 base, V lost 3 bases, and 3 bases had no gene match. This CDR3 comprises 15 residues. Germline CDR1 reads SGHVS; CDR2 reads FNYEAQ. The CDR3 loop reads CASSFRTGANTEAFF. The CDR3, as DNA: TGTGCCAGCAGCTTCCGGACAGGGGCGAACACTGAAGCTTTCTTT.

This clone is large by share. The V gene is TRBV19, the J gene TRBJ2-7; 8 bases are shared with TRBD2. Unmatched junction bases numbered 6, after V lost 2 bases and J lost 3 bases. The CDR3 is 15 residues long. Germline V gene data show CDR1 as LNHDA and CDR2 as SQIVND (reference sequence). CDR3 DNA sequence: TGTGCCAGTAGTATATCACGGGAGGGTTACTACGAGCAGTACTTC. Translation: CASSISREGYYEQYF.

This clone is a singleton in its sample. The CDR3 DNA follows: TGCGCCAGCAGCTTGTACTCGGAGACCCAGTACTTC. Its protein is CASSLYSETQYF. The chain links TRBV5-1 to TRBJ2-5; the D is unclear. V lost 1 base and J lost 5, with 6 bases in between. There are 12 residues in the CDR3. Germline V gene sequence: CDR1 SGHRS, CDR2 YFSETQ.

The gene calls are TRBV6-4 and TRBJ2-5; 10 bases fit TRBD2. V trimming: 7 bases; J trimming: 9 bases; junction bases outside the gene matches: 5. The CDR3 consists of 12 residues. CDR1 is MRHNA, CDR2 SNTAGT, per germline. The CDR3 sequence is CASKGTSVAQYF. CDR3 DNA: TGTGCCAGCAAGGGGACTAGCGTAGCCCAGTACTTC.

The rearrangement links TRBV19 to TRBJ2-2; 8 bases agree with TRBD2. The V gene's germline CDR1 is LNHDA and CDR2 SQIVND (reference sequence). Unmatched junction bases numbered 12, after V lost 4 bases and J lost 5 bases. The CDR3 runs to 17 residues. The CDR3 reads CASSKGSGAGGTGELFF. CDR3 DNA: TGTGCCAGTAGTAAGGGATCGGGCGCGGGAGGTACCGGGGAGCTGTTTTTT.

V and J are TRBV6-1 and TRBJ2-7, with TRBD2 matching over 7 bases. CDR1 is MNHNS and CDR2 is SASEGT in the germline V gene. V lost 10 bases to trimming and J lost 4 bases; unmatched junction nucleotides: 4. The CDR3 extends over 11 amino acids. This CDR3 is CATARGYEQYF. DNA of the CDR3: TGTGCCACCGCGCGGGGGTACGAGCAGTACTTC.

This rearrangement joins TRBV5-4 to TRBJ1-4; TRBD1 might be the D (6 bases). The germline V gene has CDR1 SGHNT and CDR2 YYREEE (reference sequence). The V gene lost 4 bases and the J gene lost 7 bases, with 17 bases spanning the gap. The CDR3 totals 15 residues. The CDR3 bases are TGTGCCAGCAGCCGAACAGGGACCGCTACTGAAAAACTGTTTTTT. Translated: CASSRTGTATEKLFF. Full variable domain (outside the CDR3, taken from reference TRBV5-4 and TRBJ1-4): ETGVTQSPTHLIKTRGQQVTLRCSSQSGHNTVSWYQQALGQGPQFIFQYYREEENGRGNFPPRFSGLQFPNYSSELNVNALELDDSALYLCASSRTGTATEKLFFGSGTQLSVL.